These 21 T cell receptor beta chains were sequenced from one sample in a study of cytomegalovirus exposure and HLA in healthy donors. Amplification used 60 Vbeta primers and 13 Jbeta primers. Measured with immunoSEQ multiplex PCR; TCRdb has only the in-frame clones, and not every one. The sample lists around 220,000 clones; about 83% were seen once. Sequencing input: PBMCs. Source of these receptors: a girl aged 5 to 17 in good health and CMV-seronegative.

This clone was counted only a few times. The chain employs TRBV28 and TRBJ1-1, with 9 positions matching TRBD1. Trimming removed 6 bases from V and 6 bases from J; junction bases left unmatched: 5. CDR3 length equals 13 residues. Germline lookup yields CDR1 MDHEN and CDR2 SYDVKM. The CDR3 DNA reads TGTGCCAGCAGATGGGACAGGGTCTCTGAAGCTTTCTTT. It specifies CASRWDRVSEAFF.

This clone has a handful of counts. J is TRBJ1-5 and V is TRBV6-1; D not certain. V lost 7 bases to trimming and J lost 4 bases, with 11 bases between them. Germline V gives CDR1 MNHNS, CDR2 SASEGT. The CDR3 consists of 13 residues. Written as DNA, the CDR3 is TGTGCCAGCAAAGCCAACTTGAATCAGCCCCAGCATTTT. Protein sequence: CASKANLNQPQHF.

The chain employs TRBV10-3 and TRBJ1-1, with 9 bases lining up with TRBD1. The CDR3 covers 14 residues. V was clipped by 6 bases and J by 1 base; unmatched bases: 3. Germline CDR1 reads ENHRY; CDR2 reads SYGVKD. This CDR3 reads CAISGQGPNTEAFF. DNA of the CDR3: TGTGCCATCAGCGGACAGGGGCCGAACACTGAAGCTTTCTTT.

The gene calls are TRBV2 and TRBJ2-3; TRBD1 matches 8 bases. The CDR3 runs to 15 residues. The germline V gene has CDR1 SNHLY and CDR2 FYNNEI. V dropped 6 bases and J dropped 4; count of bases not matched to a gene: 9. The CDR3 nucleotides read TGTGCCAGCAGCGGACAGGGAAGATTAGCAGATACGCAGTATTTT. Translating gives CASSGQGRLADTQYF.

The rearrangement links TRBV30 to TRBJ2-5; 7 positions agree with TRBD2. The V gene end was trimmed by 2 bases and the J gene end by 5 bases; junction bases not matched to a gene: 14. The CDR3 spans 16 residues. Germline V gene data show CDR1 as GTSNPN and CDR2 as SVGIG (reference sequence). The CDR3 sequence is CAWSSGSGSLRETQYF. In nucleotides, the CDR3 is TGTGCCTGGAGTAGTGGTAGCGGGTCACTCCGGGAGACCCAGTACTTC.

J is TRBJ1-2 and V is TRBV29-1; the D gene is possibly TRBD1 (6 bases). This CDR3 has 13 residues. Germline CDR1 reads SQVTM; CDR2 reads ANQGSEA. V was shortened by 1 base and J by 5 bases, with 11 bases between the two germline ends. The CDR3 coding sequence is TGCAGCGTTGAAGCCCAGGGGATTTATGGCTACACCTTC. This translates into CSVEAQGIYGYTF.

The gene calls are TRBV30 and TRBJ2-7; no clear D gene. V lost 3 bases to trimming and J lost 0 bases, with 3 bases between them. This CDR3 comprises 11 residues. Looked up from germline, CDR1 is GTSNPN and CDR2 is SVGIG (reference sequence). The DNA for the CDR3 is TGTGCCTGGAGGAGCTCCTACGAGCAGTACTTC. Its protein product is CAWRSSYEQYF.

This chain's CDR3 is CASTVIAGAWETQYF. Written as DNA, the CDR3 is TGTGCCAGCACCGTAATAGCGGGGGCGTGGGAGACCCAGTACTTC. J is TRBJ2-5 and V is TRBV6-5, with 9 positions matching TRBD2. Trimming cost V 7 bases and J 5 bases; bases outside gene matches: 11. CDR3 length: 15 residues. CDR1 is MNHEY and CDR2 is SVGAGI in the germline V gene.

The chain joins TRBV4-3 to TRBJ2-5; D is unclear. The CDR3 has 16 amino acids. Germline loops: CDR1 LGHNA, CDR2 YSLEER. V shed 0 bases and J shed 5 bases, with 16 bases lying between them. The CDR3: CASSQDRFMGAETQYF. The CDR3 bases are TGCGCCAGCAGCCAAGATCGGTTTATGGGCGCCGAGACCCAGTACTTC.

The J gene is TRBJ1-1, the V gene TRBV7-2; 9 bases match TRBD1. The CDR3 runs 14 residues. V lost 6 bases to trimming and J lost 9 bases; unmatched junction nucleotides: 11. Germline CDR1 is SGHTA and CDR2 is FQGNSA. The CDR3 sequence is CASRPNRDRVKAFF. The CDR3 DNA sequence: TGTGCCAGCAGACCAAACCGGGACAGGGTGAAAGCTTTCTTT.

This sequence joins TRBV28 and TRBJ2-2; weak D call: TRBD1 (6 bases). Germline assignment: CDR1 MDHEN and CDR2 SYDVKM. The CDR3 runs 14 residues. Trimming pared 6 bases from V and 4 bases from J, leaving 12 bases between. The CDR3 protein is CASRPRGGTGELFF. The CDR3 region has the DNA TGTGCCAGCAGACCCAGGGGTGGCACCGGGGAGCTGTTTTTT.

In DNA, the CDR3 is TGTGCCAGCAGTTCGGGGAACCCCTACGAGCAGTACTTC. Protein sequence: CASSSGNPYEQYF. The V call is TRBV28, the J call TRBJ2-7; D is perhaps TRBD2 (5 bases). This CDR3 comprises 13 residues. Trimming left V 4 bases short and J 2 bases short, with 9 bases between. Germline-derived CDR1 and CDR2 are MDHEN and SYDVKM.

The rearrangement joins TRBV7-9 to TRBJ1-1; 7 bases map to TRBD1. Germline V gives CDR1 SEHNR, CDR2 FQNEAQ (reference sequence). There are 16 residues in the CDR3. V trimming: 4 bases; J trimming: 4 bases; junction bases outside the gene matches: 12. The CDR3 region is CASSSSHKGAGTEAFF. The CDR3 bases are TGTGCCAGCAGCTCATCCCACAAGGGGGCGGGCACTGAAGCTTTCTTT.

The V and J genes are TRBV30 and TRBJ1-4, with 7 bases aligning to TRBD1. Germline V gives CDR1 GTSNPN, CDR2 SVGIG (reference sequence). The CDR3 sequence is 14 residues long. Trimming removed 8 bases from V and 4 bases from J; junction bases left unmatched: 10. DNA of the CDR3: TGTGCCGGGATAGGGGGCGCGGGTAATGAAAAACTGTTTTTT. This codes for CAGIGGAGNEKLFF.

The chain recombines TRBV7-9 with TRBJ1-6, with a tentative D call TRBD1 (5 bases). Germline CDR1 and CDR2: SEHNR and FQNEAQ (reference sequence). V lost 5 bases, J lost 5 bases, and 13 bases lay in between. The CDR3 has 15 residues. The CDR3 region is CASSNRAGHNSPLHF. The CDR3 DNA follows: TGTGCCAGCAGCAACCGCGCGGGACATAATTCACCCCTCCACTTT.

The chain employs TRBV7-6 and TRBJ2-7; a possible D gene is TRBD2 (5 bases). Trimming removed 5 bases from V and 2 bases from J, with 16 bases in between. Germline loops: CDR1 SGHVS, CDR2 FNYEAQ. The CDR3 consists of 15 residues. The CDR3 reads CASSPGSDFAYEQYF. The CDR3 DNA follows: TGTGCCAGCAGCCCGGGATCGGATTTTGCCTACGAGCAGTACTTC.

The chain couples TRBV6-5 to TRBJ2-7; maybe TRBD2 (5 bases). The germline V and J ends were trimmed by 5 bases and 12 bases, with 17 bases remaining between them. Germline V CDR1 and CDR2: MNHEY, SVGAGI. This CDR3 is 12 amino acids long. CDR3 sequence reads: CASSPDEKRRYF. CDR3 nucleotides: TGTGCCAGCAGTCCGGACGAAAAGCGGCGGTACTTC.

The genes are TRBV18 and TRBJ2-1, with unresolved D. CDR1 is KGHSH, CDR2 LQKENI, per germline. The CDR3 is 15 amino acids. Trimming removed 6 bases from V and 0 bases from J, with 12 bases in between. The CDR3: CASSPQVDSYNEQFF. The CDR3 DNA sequence: TGTGCCAGCTCCCCCCAGGTGGACTCCTACAATGAGCAGTTCTTC.

This clone was seen just once. The chain couples TRBV10-3 to TRBJ2-7; D gene ambiguous. The CDR3 spans 18 residues. Germline V gene lookup returns CDR1 ENHRY and CDR2 SYGVKD. V was clipped by 0 bases and J by 3 bases, with 21 bases between them. This chain's CDR3 is CAISESSAKLSSNYEQYF. DNA for the CDR3: TGTGCCATCAGTGAGTCGTCTGCCAAACTGAGCTCCAACTACGAGCAGTACTTC.

The rearrangement joins TRBV29-1 to TRBJ1-2; TRBD1 is a possible D gene (5 bases). In germline, CDR1 is SQVTM, CDR2 ANQGSEA. V was cut by 7 bases and J by 8 bases, with 17 bases left in between. The CDR3 has 12 amino acids. The CDR3 loop is CSASRTFDGYTF. In DNA form, the CDR3 reads TGCAGCGCCTCAAGGACATTCGACGGCTACACCTTC.

This chain joins TRBV6-5 and TRBJ1-6; possible D gene TRBD1, 6 bases. Germline lookup yields CDR1 MNHEY and CDR2 SVGAGI. The CDR3 sequence is 13 residues long. With 4 bases removed from V and 10 bases from J, the gap between germline ends came to 11 bases. Written as DNA, the CDR3 is TGTGCCAGCAGTTCCCAGGGGAGCTCACCCCTCCACTTT. Translating gives CASSSQGSSPLHF.